The source of this TCR beta chain is a study of blood T cell repertoires in COVID-19. The CDR3 totals 12 residues. Trimming at V came to 8 bases and at J to 7 bases, leaving 4 bases not matched to a gene. Germline V CDR1 and CDR2: MNHNY, SVGAGI (reference sequence). The assay was immunoSEQ multiplex PCR, and TCRdb's table has in-frame clones only and misses some. The sample contains 100,000 to 110,000 clones, approximately 90% of which appear only once. Input material: peripheral blood. The J gene is TRBJ1-3, the V gene TRBV6-6; TRBD1 matches 8 bases. The TCR comes from a man aged 50-60 years with active COVID-19. The CDR3 is CASGDRTNTIYF. The CDR3 DNA is TGTGCCAGCGGGGACAGGACCAACACCATATATTTT.